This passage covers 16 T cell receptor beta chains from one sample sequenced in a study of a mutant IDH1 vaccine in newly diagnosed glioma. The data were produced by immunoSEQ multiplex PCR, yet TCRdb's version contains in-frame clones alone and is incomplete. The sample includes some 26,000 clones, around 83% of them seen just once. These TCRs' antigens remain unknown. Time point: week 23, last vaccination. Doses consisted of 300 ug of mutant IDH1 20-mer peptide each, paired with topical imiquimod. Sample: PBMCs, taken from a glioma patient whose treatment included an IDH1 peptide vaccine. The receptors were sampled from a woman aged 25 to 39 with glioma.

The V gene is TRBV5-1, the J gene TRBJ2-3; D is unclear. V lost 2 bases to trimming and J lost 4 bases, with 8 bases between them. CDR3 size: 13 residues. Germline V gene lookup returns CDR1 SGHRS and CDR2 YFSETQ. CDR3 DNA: TGCGCCAGCAGCTTTACCTCGGCAGATACGCAGTATTTT. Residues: CASSFTSADTQYF. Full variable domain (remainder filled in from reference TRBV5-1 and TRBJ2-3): KAGVTQTPRYLIKTRGQQVTLSCSPISGHRSVSWYQQTPGQGLQFLFEYFSETQRNKGNFPGRFSGRQFSNSRSEMNVSTLELGDSALYLCASSFTSADTQYFGPGTRLTVL.

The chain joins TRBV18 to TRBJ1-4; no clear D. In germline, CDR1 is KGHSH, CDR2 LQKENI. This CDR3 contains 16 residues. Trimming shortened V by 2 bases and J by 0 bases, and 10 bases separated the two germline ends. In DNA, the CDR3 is TGTGCCAGCTCACCAGGTCAGGCTGCAACTAATGAAAAACTGTTTTTT. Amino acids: CASSPGQAATNEKLFF.

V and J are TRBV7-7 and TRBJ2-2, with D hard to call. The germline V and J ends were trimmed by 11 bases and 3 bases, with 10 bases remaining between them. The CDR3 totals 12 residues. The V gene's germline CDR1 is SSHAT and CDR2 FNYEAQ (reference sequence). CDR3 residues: CAVPRDTGELFF. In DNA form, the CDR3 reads TGTGCCGTTCCGCGAGACACCGGGGAGCTGTTTTTT.

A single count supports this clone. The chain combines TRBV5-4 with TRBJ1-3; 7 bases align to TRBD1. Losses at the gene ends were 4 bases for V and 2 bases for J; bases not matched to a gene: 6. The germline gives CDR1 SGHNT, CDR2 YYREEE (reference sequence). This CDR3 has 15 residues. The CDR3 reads CASSPGQLTGNTIYF. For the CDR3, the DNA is TGTGCCAGCAGCCCGGGACAGCTTACTGGAAACACCATATATTTT. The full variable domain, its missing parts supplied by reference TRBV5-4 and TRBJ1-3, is ETGVTQSPTHLIKTRGQQVTLRCSSQSGHNTVSWYQQALGQGPQFIFQYYREEENGRGNFPPRFSGLQFPNYSSELNVNALELDDSALYLCASSPGQLTGNTIYFGEGSWLTVV.

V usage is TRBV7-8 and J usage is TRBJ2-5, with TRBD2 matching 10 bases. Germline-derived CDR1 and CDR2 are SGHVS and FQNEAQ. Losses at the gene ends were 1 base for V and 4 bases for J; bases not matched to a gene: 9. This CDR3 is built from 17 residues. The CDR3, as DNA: TGTGCCAGCAGCTTAGGGACAGCGGGGGGGCTAGGAGAGACCCAGTACTTC. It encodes CASSLGTAGGLGETQYF.

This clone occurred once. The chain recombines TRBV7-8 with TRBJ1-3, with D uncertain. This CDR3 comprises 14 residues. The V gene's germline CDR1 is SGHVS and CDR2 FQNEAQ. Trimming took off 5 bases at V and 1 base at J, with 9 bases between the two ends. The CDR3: CASSPLGSGNTIYF. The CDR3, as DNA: TGTGCCAGCAGCCCATTGGGGTCTGGAAACACCATATATTTT. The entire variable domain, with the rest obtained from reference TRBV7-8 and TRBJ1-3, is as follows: GAGVSQSPRYKVAKRGQDVALRCDPISGHVSLFWYQQALGQGPEFLTYFQNEAQLDKSGLPSDRFFAERPEGSVSTLKIQRTQQEDSAVYLCASSPLGSGNTIYFGEGSWLTVV.

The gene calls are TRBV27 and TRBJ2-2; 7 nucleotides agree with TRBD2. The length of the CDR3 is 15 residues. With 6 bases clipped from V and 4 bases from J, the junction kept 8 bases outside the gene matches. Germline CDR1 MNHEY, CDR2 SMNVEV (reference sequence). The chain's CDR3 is CASSPRSGITGELFF. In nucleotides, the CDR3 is TGTGCCAGCAGCCCTAGGAGCGGGATCACCGGGGAGCTGTTTTTT.

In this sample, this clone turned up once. The CDR3 coding sequence is TGTGCCTGGAAGCCACGGGGGCTCAACTATTCACCCCTCCACTTT. Its protein product is CAWKPRGLNYSPLHF. V and J are TRBV30 and TRBJ1-6, with a tentative D call TRBD1 (6 bases). CDR1 and CDR2 from the germline V gene are GTSNPN and SVGIG (reference sequence). V was shortened by 4 bases and J by 8 bases, with 18 bases between the two germline ends. This CDR3 has 15 residues.

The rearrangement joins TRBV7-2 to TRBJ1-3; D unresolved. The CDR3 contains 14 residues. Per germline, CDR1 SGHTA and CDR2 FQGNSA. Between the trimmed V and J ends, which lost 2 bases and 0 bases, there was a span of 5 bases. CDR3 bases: TGTGCCAGCAGCTTATCCCTCTCTGGAAACACCATATATTTT. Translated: CASSLSLSGNTIYF. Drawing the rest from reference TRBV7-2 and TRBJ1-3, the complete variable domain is GAGVSQSPSNKVTEKGKDVELRCDPISGHTALYWYRQSLGQGLEFLIYFQGNSAPDKSGLPSDRFSAERTGGSVSTLTIQRTQQEDSAVYLCASSLSLSGNTIYFGEGSWLTVV.

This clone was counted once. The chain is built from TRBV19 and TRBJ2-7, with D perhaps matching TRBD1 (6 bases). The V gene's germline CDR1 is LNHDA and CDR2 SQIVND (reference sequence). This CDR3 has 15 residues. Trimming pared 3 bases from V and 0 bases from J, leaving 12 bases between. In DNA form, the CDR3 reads TGTGCCAGTAGTATTAGCTGGACAGCCTCCTACGAGCAGTACTTC. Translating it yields CASSISWTASYEQYF.

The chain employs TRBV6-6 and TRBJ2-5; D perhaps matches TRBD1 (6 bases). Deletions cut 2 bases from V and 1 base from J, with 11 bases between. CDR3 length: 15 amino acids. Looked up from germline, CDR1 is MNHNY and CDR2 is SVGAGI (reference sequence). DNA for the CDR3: TGTGCCAGCAGTTACGGGACAACTTTCCAAGAGACCCAGTACTTC. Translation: CASSYGTTFQETQYF.

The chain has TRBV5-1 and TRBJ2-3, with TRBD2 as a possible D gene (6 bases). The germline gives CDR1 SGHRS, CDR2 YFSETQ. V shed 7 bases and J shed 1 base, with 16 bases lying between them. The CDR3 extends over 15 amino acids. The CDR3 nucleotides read TGCGCCAGCCGGAGTAGAGTAGCGGGCACAGATACGCAGTATTTT. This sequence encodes CASRSRVAGTDTQYF.

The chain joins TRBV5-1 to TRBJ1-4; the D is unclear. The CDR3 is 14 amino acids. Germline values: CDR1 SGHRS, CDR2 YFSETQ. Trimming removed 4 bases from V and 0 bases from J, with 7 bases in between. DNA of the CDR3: TGCGCCAGCAGCGTCAGCTCAACTAATGAAAAACTGTTTTTT. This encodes CASSVSSTNEKLFF.

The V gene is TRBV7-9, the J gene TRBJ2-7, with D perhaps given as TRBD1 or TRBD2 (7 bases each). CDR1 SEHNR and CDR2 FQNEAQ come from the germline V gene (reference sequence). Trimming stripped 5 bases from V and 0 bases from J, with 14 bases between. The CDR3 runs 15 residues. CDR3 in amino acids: CASSERDSASYEQYF. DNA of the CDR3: TGTGCCAGCAGCGAGCGGGACAGCGCCTCCTACGAGCAGTACTTC.

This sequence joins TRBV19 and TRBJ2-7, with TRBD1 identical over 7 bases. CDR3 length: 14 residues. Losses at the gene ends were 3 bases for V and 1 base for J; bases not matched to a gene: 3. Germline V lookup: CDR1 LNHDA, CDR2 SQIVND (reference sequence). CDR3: CASSIMGQSYEQYF. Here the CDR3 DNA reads TGTGCCAGTAGTATCATGGGACAGTCCTACGAGCAGTACTTC.

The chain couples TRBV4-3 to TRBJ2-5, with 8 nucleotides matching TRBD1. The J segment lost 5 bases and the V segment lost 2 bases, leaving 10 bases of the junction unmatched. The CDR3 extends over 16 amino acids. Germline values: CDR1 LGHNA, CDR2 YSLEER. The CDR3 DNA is TGCGCCAGCAGCCAATCAGGACAGGGCACTCGGGAGACCCAGTACTTC. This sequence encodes CASSQSGQGTRETQYF.